These T cell receptor beta chains were read from a single sample in a study of cytomegalovirus exposure and HLA in healthy donors. Clones were read by immunoSEQ multiplex PCR, and TCRdb kept only the in-frame ones, dropping some. The data contain around 49,000 clones, roughly 75% of them singletons. Material: PBMCs. Receptors were obtained from a man aged 30-40 years in good health and CMV-seropositive. CDR3s include the opening cysteine and the closing phenylalanine or tryptophan. The order of the fields is V gene, clone size, D gene, CDR3 length, J gene, CDR3 protein, CDR3 DNA. A D gene is named only where the DNA matches it firmly. Clone size is given for some rows only: seen once, a few or many times, or a class if the clone is expanded.

V: TRBV28
size: .
D: .
length: 14
J: TRBJ2-7
CDR3: CASRLGGQAYEQYF
DNA: TGTGCCAGCAGGCTGGGGGGGCAGGCCTACGAGCAGTACTTC

V: TRBV5-1
size: .
D: TRBD2
length: 15
J: TRBJ2-7
CDR3: CASSLAGGSQYEQYF
DNA: TGCGCCAGCAGCTTGGCGGGGGGGAGTCAGTACGAGCAGTACTTC

V: TRBV28
size: .
D: .
length: 15
J: TRBJ1-3
CDR3: CASSFVQGTGNTIYF
DNA: TGTGCCAGCAGTTTCGTCCAGGGAACTGGAAACACCATATATTTT

V: TRBV5-1
size: .
D: TRBD2
length: 14
J: TRBJ2-7
CDR3: CASSLVGGSYEQYF
DNA: TGCGCCAGCAGCTTGGTCGGGGGGTCCTACGAGCAGTACTTC

V: TRBV27
size: .
D: .
length: 11
J: TRBJ2-1
CDR3: CASSLYNEQFF
DNA: TGTGCCAGCAGTCTATACAATGAGCAGTTCTTC

V: TRBV6-5
size: few
D: .
length: 13
J: TRBJ1-1
CDR3: CASSSKQNTEAFF
DNA: TGTGCCAGCAGTTCCAAACAAAACACTGAAGCTTTCTTT

V: TRBV6-5
size: .
D: TRBD2
length: 11
J: TRBJ2-3
CDR3: CASSHSGGQYF
DNA: TGTGCCAGCAGCCACTCGGGGGGGCAGTATTTT

V: TRBV6-6
size: .
D: .
length: 16
J: TRBJ2-2
CDR3: CASSYLGALNTGELFF
DNA: TGTGCCAGCAGTTACCTAGGGGCGCTTAACACCGGGGAGCTGTTTTTT

V: TRBV5-8
size: .
D: .
length: 15
J: TRBJ1-6
CDR3: CASSLIQGNSSPLHF
DNA: TGTGCCAGCAGCTTAATTCAGGGTAACAGCTCACCCCTCCACTTT

V: TRBV7-9
size: .
D: TRBD1
length: 14
J: TRBJ1-2
CDR3: CASSFGQGDYGYTF
DNA: TGTGCCAGCAGCTTCGGACAGGGGGACTATGGCTACACCTTC

V: TRBV14
size: .
D: .
length: 13
J: TRBJ1-2
CDR3: CASSPGTNYGYTF
DNA: TGTGCCAGCAGCCCAGGAACCAACTATGGCTACACCTTC

V: TRBV27
size: once
D: TRBD1
length: 14
J: TRBJ1-1
CDR3: CASSQGVMNTEAFF
DNA: TGTGCCAGCAGCCAGGGGGTGATGAACACTGAAGCTTTCTTT

V: TRBV13
size: .
D: TRBD1
length: 16
J: TRBJ2-3
CDR3: CASSSLTGGETDTQYF
DNA: TGTGCCAGCAGCTCGCTCACAGGGGGCGAAACAGATACGCAGTATTTT

V: TRBV5-1
size: .
D: TRBD2
length: 14
J: TRBJ2-7
CDR3: CASSHGLAGYEQYF
DNA: TGCGCCAGCAGCCACGGACTAGCGGGGTACGAGCAGTACTTC

V: TRBV28
size: .
D: TRBD1
length: 15
J: TRBJ2-2
CDR3: CASSLDRVGTGELFF
DNA: TGTGCCAGCAGCTTAGACAGGGTCGGCACCGGGGAGCTGTTTTTT

V: TRBV2
size: .
D: .
length: 13
J: TRBJ1-1
CDR3: CASSEERLDEAFF
DNA: TGTGCCAGCAGTGAAGAGCGTCTGGATGAAGCTTTCTTT

V: TRBV28
size: .
D: .
length: 12
J: TRBJ2-7
CDR3: CASGPGDYEQYF
DNA: TGTGCCAGCGGCCCAGGGGACTACGAGCAGTACTTC

V: TRBV9
size: .
D: TRBD2
length: 14
J: TRBJ2-7
CDR3: CASSVGSGGYEQYF
DNA: TGTGCCAGCAGCGTAGGCTCGGGGGGCTACGAGCAGTACTTC

V: TRBV7-2
size: .
D: TRBD1
length: 18
J: TRBJ1-1
CDR3: CASSLTPSVEGALSEAFF
DNA: TGTGCCAGCAGCTTAACCCCGTCAGTCGAGGGGGCGCTATCAGAAGCTTTCTTT

V: TRBV14
size: .
D: .
length: 16
J: TRBJ2-1
CDR3: CASSRWTDAAGVEQFF
DNA: TGTGCCAGCAGCCGATGGACAGACGCCGCTGGGGTTGAGCAGTTCTTC

V: TRBV29-1
size: .
D: .
length: 15
J: TRBJ1-2
CDR3: CSVEGREGVRYGYTF
DNA: TGCAGCGTTGAGGGGCGTGAAGGGGTCCGGTATGGCTACACCTTC

V: TRBV19
size: .
D: TRBD1
length: 14
J: TRBJ1-6
CDR3: CASRGQANNSPLHF
DNA: TGTGCCAGTAGGGGACAGGCTAACAATTCACCCCTCCACTTT

V: TRBV7-9
size: few
D: .
length: 16
J: TRBJ2-2
CDR3: CASSLDGGTNTGELFF
DNA: TGTGCCAGCAGCTTAGATGGAGGGACGAACACCGGGGAGCTGTTTTTT

V: TRBV28
size: .
D: TRBD1
length: 15
J: TRBJ1-1
CDR3: CASSLEGQPNTEAFF
DNA: TGTGCCAGCAGTTTAGAGGGACAGCCGAACACTGAAGCTTTCTTT

V: TRBV6-1
size: .
D: .
length: 15
J: TRBJ1-2
CDR3: CASSEALHIGYGYTF
DNA: TGTGCCAGCAGTGAAGCGCTTCACATTGGCTATGGCTACACCTTC

V: TRBV6-5
size: .
D: TRBD1
length: 15
J: TRBJ1-5
CDR3: CASRSGQGSNQPQHF
DNA: TGTGCCAGCAGATCCGGACAGGGAAGCAATCAGCCCCAGCATTTT

V: TRBV10-3
size: .
D: .
length: 17
J: TRBJ2-1
CDR3: CAILRTVGGGGVYEQFF
DNA: TGTGCCATCCTCCGGACCGTGGGGGGTGGCGGGGTGTATGAGCAGTTCTTC